The 30 T cell receptor beta chains in this list originate from one sample, sequenced in a study of breast tumors, draining lymph nodes, adjacent tissues. Breast cancer patients provided tissue from their axillary draining lymph nodes. TCRdb itself ran the multiplex PCR reads through MiXCR, one entry per CDR3 protein. The sample has about 120,000 distinct CDR3 sequences, just under 20% seen once. The material sequenced was axillary lymph node tissue. The receptors here all came from a female donor with breast cancer. Some clones in this sample may be carry-over from other donors' samples.

The rearrangement joins TRBV7-2 to TRBJ1-1, with 7 positions matching TRBD1. The CDR3 consists of 16 residues. V lost 1 base, J lost 2 bases, and 7 bases stayed unmatched. Germline V CDR1 and CDR2: SGHTA, FQGNSA. The CDR3 DNA is TGTGCCAGCAGCTTAGGGGGGGGACAGCTTAACACTGAAGCTTTCTTT. It codes for CASSLGGGQLNTEAFF.

This clonotype was seen many times. The chain is built from TRBV20-1 and TRBJ2-7, with D possibly matching TRBD2 (5 bases). In germline, CDR1 is DFQATT, CDR2 SNEGSKA (reference sequence). CDR3 length: 16 residues. The V gene lost 3 bases and the J gene lost 0 bases, with 18 bases spanning the gap. CDR3 region: CSARDPERAGSYEQYF. The CDR3 DNA is TGCAGTGCTAGGGACCCCGAGAGGGCGGGCTCCTACGAGCAGTACTTC.

In this sample, this clonotype turned up many times. The chain combines TRBV5-8 with TRBJ2-1; D gene ambiguous. CDR1 and CDR2 (germline): SGHTS, YDEGEE. V dropped 4 bases and J dropped 0 bases, with 17 bases sitting between them. The CDR3 spans 17 residues. The CDR3 nucleotides are TGTGCCAGCAGCCGACTGTTGACCGATCACTCCTACAATGAGCAGTTCTTC. Its translation: CASSRLLTDHSYNEQFF.

This clonotype was detected ten times or more. The rearrangement uses TRBV25-1 and TRBJ2-7; no clear D. CDR3 length: 11 amino acids. V lost 2 bases and J lost 6, with 5 bases in between. CDR1 and CDR2 (germline): MGHDK, SYGVNS. The CDR3 nucleotides read TGTGCCAGCAGTGAAGGTTCCGAGCAGTACTTC. The encoded protein is CASSEGSEQYF.

This clonotype was detected many times. The rearrangement links TRBV7-3 to TRBJ2-2; 10 nucleotides align to TRBD2. Germline trimming cut 4 bases from V and 0 bases from J; bases unmatched to any gene: 2. CDR1 is SGHTA and CDR2 is FQGTGA in the germline V gene. This CDR3 has 16 residues. This CDR3 is CASSYTSGTNTGELFF. The CDR3 region has the DNA TGTGCCAGCAGCTACACTAGCGGGACGAACACCGGGGAGCTGTTTTTT.

This clonotype was seen ten or more times. The chain joins TRBV10-3 to TRBJ2-3; 11 positions match TRBD1. The germline V gene has CDR1 ENHRY and CDR2 SYGVKD. The CDR3 totals 14 residues. Trimming removed 8 bases from V and 6 bases from J; junction bases left unmatched: 7. Here the CDR3 DNA reads TGTGCCATCTCGGACAGGGGGCAGAGGGATACGCAGTATTTT. Protein product: CAISDRGQRDTQYF.

This clonotype was observed at least ten times. This chain connects TRBV7-9 to TRBJ1-3; D unresolved. V shed 5 bases and J shed 0 bases, with 5 bases lying between them. Germline V lookup: CDR1 SEHNR, CDR2 FQNEAQ (reference sequence). The length of the CDR3 is 13 residues. In DNA form, the CDR3 reads TGTGCCAGCAGCACCACCTCTGGAAACACCATATATTTT. Encoded protein: CASSTTSGNTIYF. The variable domain in full, with the rest retrieved from reference TRBV7-9 and TRBJ1-3, is DTGVSQNPRHKITKRGQNVTFRCDPISEHNRLYWYRQTLGQGPEFLTYFQNEAQLEKSRLLSDRFSAERPKGSFSTLEIQRTEQGDSAMYLCASSTTSGNTIYFGEGSWLTVV.

This clonotype showed up many times. This chain uses TRBV12-3 or TRBV12-4 with TRBJ2-3; the D gene is possibly TRBD1 (6 bases). V lost 5 bases and J 5 bases, leaving 11 bases between the germline ends. This CDR3 is built from 13 residues. The CDR3: CASSTGLGDTQYF. Written as DNA, the CDR3 is TGTGCCAGCAGTACAGGGCTTGGAGATACGCAGTATTTT.

This clonotype was seen many times. The rearrangement links TRBV14 to TRBJ1-2; TRBD1 might be the D (6 bases). Trimming stripped 1 base from V and 8 bases from J, with 14 bases between. The CDR3 has 14 residues. Germline CDR1 reads SGHDN; CDR2 reads FVKESK. CDR3 sequence reads: CASSQVQGIRGYTF. For the CDR3, the DNA is TGTGCCAGCAGCCAAGTACAGGGAATACGGGGCTACACCTTC.

The chain joins TRBV10-2 to TRBJ2-5; the match to TRBD2 covers 13 bases. Germline trimming cut 6 bases from V and 2 bases from J; bases unmatched to any gene: 3. CDR1 and CDR2 (germline): WSHSY, SAAADI. CDR3 length equals 15 residues. The CDR3 nucleotides read TGCGCCAGCAGCTGGACTAGCGGGAGTCAAGAGACCCAGTACTTC. Its protein product is CASSWTSGSQETQYF.

Note on this clonotype: A much larger clone is a single base away; this may be a read error. This rearrangement joins TRBV27 to TRBJ2-1; possible D gene TRBD2, 6 bases. In germline, CDR1 is MNHEY, CDR2 SMNVEV (reference sequence). The CDR3 loop spans 15 amino acids. The germline V and J ends were trimmed by 5 bases and 8 bases, with 19 bases remaining between them. The CDR3 bases are TGTGCCAGCAGTGGGCGGAGGGGCCGGAACGATGAGCAGTTCTTC. Translated, it gives CASSGRRGRNDEQFF.

This clonotype was found many times. The junction departs from germline at one end; a sequencing error may be responsible. The gene calls are TRBV7-7 and TRBJ2-5; no reliable D call. The CDR3 is 14 amino acids. In germline, CDR1 is SSHAT, CDR2 FNYEAQ (reference sequence). Written as DNA, the CDR3 is TGTGCTAGCAGCCTCTACGTGTACCAAGAGACCCAGTACTTC. Its protein is CASSLYVYQETQYF.

This clonotype was picked up many times. The rearrangement links TRBV25-1 to TRBJ2-7; D uncertain. The CDR3 loop spans 15 amino acids. Germline-derived CDR1 and CDR2 are MGHDK and SYGVNS. The ends were cut back, 3 bases at V and 4 bases at J, with 16 bases in the middle. CDR3 coding DNA: TGTGCCAGCAGTGACCCGGGCCAGCCACCTTACGAGCAGTACTTC. Amino acid sequence: CASSDPGQPPYEQYF.

This clonotype was counted ten times or more. This sequence joins TRBV27 and TRBJ2-7, with D perhaps matching TRBD2 (6 bases). Per the germline V gene, CDR1 is MNHEY and CDR2 is SMNVEV (reference sequence). V was trimmed by 2 bases and J by 4 bases, leaving 12 bases between them. This CDR3 spans 14 amino acids. DNA of the CDR3: TGTGCCAGCAGTTTAAACGGGAGACGGTACGAGCAGTACTTC. This translates into CASSLNGRRYEQYF.

This clonotype was detected only a few times. This chain connects TRBV20-1 to TRBJ2-4, with 9 bases identical to TRBD1. Germline values: CDR1 DFQATT, CDR2 SNEGSKA (reference sequence). Trimming at V came to 3 bases and at J to 7 bases, leaving 7 bases not matched to a gene. CDR3 length: 14 residues. The CDR3 here is CSASTGGAGNIQYF. CDR3 coding DNA: TGCAGTGCTAGCACAGGGGGCGCTGGGAACATTCAGTACTTC.

Comments on this clonotype: This sequence may be a read error, since a much larger clone differs from it by one base. V usage is TRBV6-5 and J usage is TRBJ2-5; unclear D gene. The germline V and J ends were trimmed by 4 bases and 5 bases, with 14 bases remaining between them. The CDR3 is made up of 14 amino acids. In germline, CDR1 is MNHEY, CDR2 SVGAGI. In DNA form, the CDR3 reads TGTGCCAGCAGTTGCTCGAGTGGCGGCGAGACCCAGTACTTC. This encodes CASSCSSGGETQYF.

This clonotype was detected ten times or more. This rearrangement joins TRBV6-1 to TRBJ1-4; D gene unclear. The germline CDR1 and CDR2 sequences are MNHNS and SASEGT. This CDR3 region has 14 residues. Trimming left V 0 bases short and J 3 bases short, with 5 bases between. The CDR3 is CASSEAWSNEKLFF. The CDR3 DNA reads as TGTGCCAGCAGTGAAGCGTGGTCTAATGAAAAACTGTTTTTT.

To note about this clonotype: A single base separates this from a much larger clone, so it may be a read error. V and J are TRBV7-9 and TRBJ2-7; D uncertain. The CDR3 covers 12 residues. The germline V gene encodes CDR1 SEHNR and CDR2 FQNEAQ (reference sequence). CDR3 nucleotide sequence: TGTGCCAGCAGCTGGGGTTCCTACGAGCAGCACTTC. This codes for CASSWGSYEQHF.

With respect to this clonotype: A much larger clone differs from this one at a single base, so this may be a read error. This CDR3 is missing its conserved last phenylalanine or tryptophan, likely due to a read error. This chain connects TRBV24-1 to TRBJ1-2, with D possibly matching TRBD1 (5 bases). The germline gives CDR1 KGHDR, CDR2 SFDVKD. Trimming cost V 2 bases and J 8 bases, with 14 bases left between them. This CDR3 has 14 residues. The CDR3 sequence: CATSDSNQGGGYTL. DNA for the CDR3: TGTGCCACCAGTGATTCCAACCAGGGAGGAGGCTACACCCTC.

This clonotype was seen only a few times. The chain couples TRBV20-1 to TRBJ2-6; a weak D match, TRBD2 (6 bases). CDR1 and CDR2 from the germline V gene are DFQATT and SNEGSKA (reference sequence). Trimming removed 4 bases from V and 0 bases from J, with 13 bases in between. The CDR3 extends over 16 amino acids. CDR3 nucleotide sequence: TGCAGTGCTACCCTAGCGAGCAGCTCTGGGGCCAACGTCCTGACTTTC. Translated: CSATLASSSGANVLTF.

Regarding this clonotype: The junction and the germline gene differ at one end; a read error may be behind it. The V and J genes are TRBV18 and TRBJ2-5; 7 positions agree with TRBD2. The CDR3 length is 13 residues. Germline V lookup: CDR1 KGHSH, CDR2 LQKENI. CDR3 protein: CASSPGGMETRYF. CDR3 coding DNA: TGTGCCAGCTCACCGGGGGGGATGGAGACCCGGTACTTC. Full variable domain (remainder filled in from reference TRBV18 and TRBJ2-5): NAGVMQNPRHLVRRRGQEARLRCSPMKGHSHVYWYRQLPEEGLKFMVYLQKENIIDESGMPKERFSAEFPKEGPSILRIQQVVRGDSAAYFCASSPGGMETRYFGPGTRLLVL.

In this sample, this clonotype turned up many times. The chain recombines TRBV5-1 with TRBJ2-3; D unclear. The V end lost 0 bases, the J end lost 2 bases, and 7 bases lay between the germline ends. This CDR3 is 14 amino acids long. CDR1 and CDR2 (germline): SGHRS, YFSETQ. The CDR3 spells CASSLARNTDTQYF. The CDR3 DNA is TGCGCCAGCAGCTTGGCCAGGAACACAGATACGCAGTATTTT. The variable domain in full, completed from reference TRBV5-1 and TRBJ2-3, reads KAGVTQTPRYLIKTRGQQVTLSCSPISGHRSVSWYQQTPGQGLQFLFEYFSETQRNKGNFPGRFSGRQFSNSRSEMNVSTLELGDSALYLCASSLARNTDTQYFGPGTRLTVL.

In this sample, this clonotype turned up once. A much more abundant neighbour one base away suggests this may be a read error. Without the conserved terminal phenylalanine or tryptophan, this CDR3 likely stems from a read error. The rearrangement joins TRBV4-1 to TRBJ2-7, with TRBD2 identical over 8 bases. The CDR3 spans 14 residues. Germline CDR1 reads MGHRA; CDR2 reads YSYEKL. J was trimmed by 7 bases and V by 6 bases; bases with no gene match: 11. Here the CDR3 reads CASRSSGGEGEQYL. Written as DNA, the CDR3 is TGCGCCAGCAGGTCTTCGGGGGGGGAAGGGGAGCAGTACCTC.

This clonotype was recorded at least ten times. The chain has TRBV7-6 and TRBJ2-5; TRBD1 matches 11 bases. The CDR3 is 16 amino acids. Trimming took 3 bases from V and 4 from J; bases not matched to a gene: 7. Per germline, CDR1 SGHVS and CDR2 FNYEAQ. The DNA of the CDR3 is TGTGCCAGCAGCTTGTTCAGGGACAGGGGGGGAGAGACCCAGTACTTC. It codes for CASSLFRDRGGETQYF.

The CDR3 DNA follows: TGTGCCAGCAGCGTAGAAGGAGCAAGAGGCGAAAAACTGTTTTTT. Translated: CASSVEGARGEKLFF. The chain is built from TRBV9 and TRBJ1-4; D is unresolved. CDR3 size: 15 residues. Looked up from germline, CDR1 is SGDLS and CDR2 is YYNGEE. V shed 0 bases and J shed 8 bases, with 14 bases lying between them.

In regard to this clonotype: It may be a read error: a sequence one base away is much more abundant. The V call is TRBV9, the J call TRBJ2-1, with no clear D. Germline V gene sequence: CDR1 SGDLS, CDR2 YYNGEE. This CDR3 is built from 15 residues. Trimming removed 0 bases from V and 8 bases from J, with 15 bases in between. In DNA, the CDR3 is TGTGCCAGCAGCGTAGCTCCAAGGGTAAAGGATGAGCAGTTCTTC. Residues: CASSVAPRVKDEQFF.

This clonotype appeared many times. The V and J genes are TRBV4-2 and TRBJ1-2; D is unclear. This CDR3 comprises 12 residues. CDR1 is LGHNA and CDR2 is YNFKEQ in the germline V gene. The V and J ends lost 6 bases and 8 bases respectively, with 13 bases between them. The CDR3 protein is CASRVDSGGYTF. The CDR3 DNA reads as TGTGCCAGCAGGGTAGACTCAGGCGGCTACACCTTC.

This clonotype was counted ten times or more. In nucleotides, the CDR3 is TGCAGTGGCGAATCCAGGGGCCCCTACGAGCAGTACTTC. Protein product: CSGESRGPYEQYF. The gene calls are TRBV20-1 and TRBJ2-7, with a possible D match to TRBD1 (6 bases). The CDR3 sequence is 13 residues long. Germline V gene lookup returns CDR1 DFQATT and CDR2 SNEGSKA (reference sequence). Trimming took off 7 bases at V and 2 bases at J, with 15 bases between the two ends.

Worth noting for this clonotype: In this CDR3 the conserved last residue, phenylalanine or tryptophan, is missing, so a read error is likely. No DNA is shown, since the ends of the CDR3 on it are uncertain; the CDR3 is the one TCRdb lists. The J gene is TRBJ2-7, the V gene TRBV2; the tabulated D call, TRBD1, remains unverified against the DNA. The CDR3 is 11 amino acids in total, end residues counted. The V gene's germline CDR1 is SNHLY and CDR2 FYNNEI. The CDR3 protein is CASSDRAEDWC.

The gene calls are TRBV6-2 or TRBV6-3 and TRBJ2-3; D perhaps matches TRBD2 (6 bases). The germline V and J ends were trimmed by 6 bases and 6 bases, with 19 bases remaining between them. Germline assignment: CDR1 MNHEY and CDR2 SVGEGT. The CDR3 extends over 15 amino acids. The CDR3 nucleotides are TGTGCCAGCAGCCCACAAGGACTACCAGAGGATACGCAGTATTTT. Amino acid sequence: CASSPQGLPEDTQYF.